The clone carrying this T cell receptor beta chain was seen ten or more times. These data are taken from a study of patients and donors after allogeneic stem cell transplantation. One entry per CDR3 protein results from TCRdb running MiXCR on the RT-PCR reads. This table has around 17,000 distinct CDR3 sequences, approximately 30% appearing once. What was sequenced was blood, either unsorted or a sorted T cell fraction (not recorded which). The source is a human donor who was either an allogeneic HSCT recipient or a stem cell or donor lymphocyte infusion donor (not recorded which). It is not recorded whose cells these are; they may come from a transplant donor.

This chain's CDR3 is CASSLVPRAIYGYTF. The CDR3 coding sequence is TGTGCCAGCAGCTTAGTCCCCAGGGCGATCTATGGCTACACCTTC. This chain joins TRBV7-2 and TRBJ1-2; maybe TRBD1 (5 bases). Germline loops: CDR1 SGHTA, CDR2 FQGNSA. CDR3 length: 15 residues. The V end lost 1 base, the J end lost 4 bases, and 13 bases lay between the germline ends. The full variable domain, in which reference TRBV7-2 and TRBJ1-2 provide the parts outside the CDR3, is GAGVSQSPSNKVTEKGKDVELRCDPISGHTALYWYRQSLGQGLEFLIYFQGNSAPDKSGLPSDRFSAERTGGSVSTLTIQRTQQEDSAVYLCASSLVPRAIYGYTFGSGTRLTVV.